A single sample gave rise to the 21 T cell receptor beta chains below, sequenced in a study of T cells in localized non-small cell lung cancer. Clones were sequenced by immunoSEQ multiplex PCR, and TCRdb holds only the in-frame ones, with some missing. The sample contains about 24,000 clones, about 87% of which appear only once. Specimen: peripheral blood mononuclear cells, collected before any cancer treatment. These receptors were obtained from a woman aged 35 to 70 with stage III lung adenocarcinoma.

This clone was recorded once. The genes are TRBV6-5 and TRBJ2-3; 9 bases line up with TRBD1. Trimming removed 5 bases from V and 3 bases from J; junction bases left unmatched: 3. The CDR3 is 14 residues long. Germline V gene lookup returns CDR1 MNHEY and CDR2 SVGAGI. The CDR3 spells CASSQDRGTDTQYF. The CDR3 bases are TGTGCCAGCAGTCAAGACAGGGGGACAGATACGCAGTATTTT.

The rearrangement links TRBV18 to TRBJ2-3; weak D call: TRBD1 (5 bases). This CDR3 has 15 residues. V was shortened by 0 bases and J by 3 bases, with 10 bases between the two germline ends. Germline CDR1 reads KGHSH; CDR2 reads LQKENI. The CDR3 region is CASSPPARVTDTQYF. The CDR3 DNA reads as TGTGCCAGCTCACCACCGGCCAGGGTGACAGATACGCAGTATTTT.

The rearrangement links TRBV5-1 to TRBJ2-5; 8 bases map to TRBD2. Trimming at V came to 3 bases and at J to 0 bases, leaving 4 bases not matched to a gene. CDR1 and CDR2 from the germline V gene are SGHRS and YFSETQ. The CDR3 extends over 15 amino acids. The DNA for the CDR3 is TGCGCCAGCAGCTCTCGGGGGGGATACCAAGAGACCCAGTACTTC. It yields the protein CASSSRGGYQETQYF. Full variable domain (outside the CDR3, taken from reference TRBV5-1 and TRBJ2-5): KAGVTQTPRYLIKTRGQQVTLSCSPISGHRSVSWYQQTPGQGLQFLFEYFSETQRNKGNFPGRFSGRQFSNSRSEMNVSTLELGDSALYLCASSSRGGYQETQYFGPGTRLLVL.

The CDR3 protein is CASSPAHGTEAFF. CDR3 DNA: TGTGCCAGCAGTCCAGCCCACGGCACTGAAGCTTTCTTT. The chain employs TRBV11-2 and TRBJ1-1; D is unclear. Germline lookup yields CDR1 SGHAT and CDR2 FQNNGV. The V and J ends lost 6 bases and 4 bases respectively, with 12 bases between them. The CDR3 is made up of 13 amino acids. The whole variable domain, remainder taken from reference TRBV11-2 and TRBJ1-1, is EAGVAQSPRYKIIEKRQSVAFWCNPISGHATLYWYQQILGQGPKLLIQFQNNGVVDDSQLPKDRFSAERLKGVDSTLKIQPAKLEDSAVYLCASSPAHGTEAFFGQGTRLTVV.

This sequence joins TRBV5-5 and TRBJ2-7; 8 positions agree with TRBD1. The CDR3 loop spans 13 amino acids. V dropped 3 bases and J dropped 3; count of bases not matched to a gene: 2. Germline V gene data show CDR1 as SGHKS and CDR2 as YYEKEE (reference sequence). As DNA, the CDR3 is TGTGCCAGCAGCTGGGGACAGGACTACGAGCAGTACTTC. Amino acid sequence: CASSWGQDYEQYF. Using reference TRBV5-5 and TRBJ2-7 for the parts outside the CDR3, the full variable domain is DAGVTQSPTHLIKTRGQQVTLRCSPISGHKSVSWYQQVLGQGPQFIFQYYEKEERGRGNFPDRFSARQFPNYSSELNVNALLLGDSALYLCASSWGQDYEQYFGPGTRLTVT.

This clone was seen a single time. J is TRBJ2-7 and V is TRBV27, with D possibly called TRBD1 or TRBD2 (5 bases each). Germline values: CDR1 MNHEY, CDR2 SMNVEV (reference sequence). V was clipped by 2 bases and J by 3 bases, with 23 bases between them. This CDR3 comprises 18 residues. The CDR3 DNA follows: TGTGCCAGCAGTTTAGGTAGGGGAGACGGCCCCCCCATCTACGAGCAGTACTTC. Protein product: CASSLGRGDGPPIYEQYF.

The chain combines TRBV12-5 with TRBJ2-3, with TRBD2 identical over 13 bases. Germline V CDR1 and CDR2: LGHNT, FRNRAP. The CDR3 covers 16 residues. V was pared by 7 bases and J by 2 bases, with 6 bases of the junction left unmatched. DNA for the CDR3: TGTGCTAGTGCCCCGGGACTAGCGGGACCCACAGATACGCAGTATTTT. Protein product: CASAPGLAGPTDTQYF.

This chain links TRBV30 with TRBJ1-6; 7 bases are a match to TRBD1. V dropped 5 bases and J dropped 7; count of bases not matched to a gene: 8. Germline V CDR1 and CDR2: GTSNPN, SVGIG (reference sequence). CDR3 length: 14 residues. This chain's CDR3 is CAWGTGTANSPLHF. CDR3 nucleotide sequence: TGTGCCTGGGGAACCGGGACAGCGAATTCACCCCTCCACTTT. Variable domain in full (rest from reference TRBV30 and TRBJ1-6): SQTIHQWPATLVQPVGSPLSLECTVEGTSNPNLYWYRQAAGRGLQLLFYSVGIGQISSEVPQNLSASRPQDRQFILSSKKLLLSDSGFYLCAWGTGTANSPLHFGNGTRLTVT.

This clone was observed a handful of times. The CDR3 reads CASSPPVSRTSGYNEQFF. CDR3 DNA: TGTGCCAGCTCACCCCCGGTCAGCAGGACTAGCGGCTACAATGAGCAGTTCTTC. The chain links TRBV18 to TRBJ2-1; 10 nucleotides line up with TRBD2. Per the germline V gene, CDR1 is KGHSH and CDR2 is LQKENI. The CDR3 sequence is 18 residues long. The junction had 11 bases not matched to a gene; V was cut back by 3 bases and J by 3 bases.

This clone was observed a single time. The chain uses TRBV7-9 and TRBJ1-5, with D maybe TRBD1 (6 bases). V was pared by 4 bases and J by 7 bases, with 14 bases between. The CDR3 sequence is 14 residues long. Germline lookup yields CDR1 SEHNR and CDR2 FQNEAQ (reference sequence). The CDR3 nucleotides read TGTGCCAGCAGCTCCTTACAGGGAGGGCAGCCCCAGCATTTT. Residues: CASSSLQGGQPQHF.

CDR3 nucleotide sequence: TGTGCCAGCAGCCTAGGGCTGCCGGGGAGCAATCAGCCCCAGCATTTT. Protein: CASSLGLPGSNQPQHF. The V call is TRBV7-6, the J call TRBJ1-5; D gene uncertain. V was pared by 5 bases and J by 1 base, with 15 bases between. This CDR3 has 16 amino acids. Germline V gene data show CDR1 as SGHVS and CDR2 as FNYEAQ.

This sequence joins TRBV5-1 and TRBJ2-6; D is perhaps TRBD1 (7 bases). This CDR3 has 19 residues. Germline V gives CDR1 SGHRS, CDR2 YFSETQ. Trimming took 2 bases from V and 0 from J, leaving 18 bases between them. CDR3 protein: CASSFGPQGGFSGANVLTF. In DNA form, the CDR3 reads TGCGCCAGCAGCTTTGGGCCCCAGGGGGGATTCTCTGGGGCCAACGTCCTGACTTTC.

This sequence joins TRBV10-2 and TRBJ2-5, with D maybe TRBD1 (6 bases). The assigned J gene may be wrong: the sequence end matches TRBJ2-7 better. This CDR3 comprises 13 residues. From germline, CDR1 is WSHSY and CDR2 SAAADI. The CDR3 DNA reads as TGCGCCACCCAGGACAGAACTCTCTACGAGCAGTACTTC. Its translation is CATQDRTLYEQYF.

This sequence joins TRBV7-2 and TRBJ2-7, with TRBD2 matching over 8 bases. Germline V gives CDR1 SGHTA, CDR2 FQGNSA. The CDR3 extends over 15 amino acids. With 5 bases clipped from V and 3 bases from J, the junction kept 9 bases outside the gene matches. The CDR3 region has the DNA TGTGCCAGCAGCCTTGAATTCGGGAGGGTCTACGAGCAGTACTTC. Protein sequence: CASSLEFGRVYEQYF.

The chain joins TRBV7-9 to TRBJ1-6; maybe TRBD1 (5 bases). The CDR3 is 15 amino acids. The germline CDR1 and CDR2 sequences are SEHNR and FQNEAQ (reference sequence). The V end lost 8 bases, the J end lost 3 bases, and 14 bases lay between the germline ends. The CDR3 loop reads CASPSEGDYNSPLHF. The DNA for the CDR3 is TGTGCCAGCCCCTCGGAAGGGGACTATAATTCACCCCTCCACTTT.

V and J are TRBV28 and TRBJ2-3; 7 bases are shared with TRBD1. CDR1 and CDR2 (germline): MDHEN, SYDVKM. J was trimmed by 1 base and V by 5 bases; bases with no gene match: 6. The CDR3 covers 15 residues. In nucleotides, the CDR3 is TGTGCCAGCAGTAACCGGGACAGCGGCACAGATACGCAGTATTTT. Encoded protein: CASSNRDSGTDTQYF.

The genes are TRBV9 and TRBJ1-2, with a tentative D call TRBD1 (5 bases). V shed 2 bases and J shed 4 bases, with 15 bases lying between them. The CDR3 contains 15 residues. Germline-derived CDR1 and CDR2 are SGDLS and YYNGEE. The CDR3 DNA follows: TGTGCCAGCAGCGTGTTGGACACAATCTCCTATGGCTACACCTTC. Its protein is CASSVLDTISYGYTF.

The rearrangement links TRBV6-1 to TRBJ1-5; 8 bases map to TRBD1. This CDR3 comprises 14 residues. J gave up 5 bases and V 6 bases, and 6 bases lay outside the gene matches. CDR1 is MNHNS and CDR2 is SASEGT in the germline V gene. The CDR3 loop is CASSRGTGDQPQHF. The CDR3 bases are TGTGCCAGCAGCCGAGGGACAGGTGATCAGCCCCAGCATTTT.

The chain uses TRBV5-4 and TRBJ1-2; tentative D call: TRBD1 (5 bases). Trimming left V 3 bases short and J 3 bases short, with 9 bases between. Germline V gene lookup returns CDR1 SGHNT and CDR2 YYREEE (reference sequence). There are 13 residues in the CDR3. CDR3 sequence: CASSYGADYGYTF. The CDR3 DNA sequence: TGTGCCAGCAGCTACGGGGCCGACTATGGCTACACCTTC.

This chain joins TRBV5-6 and TRBJ2-2, with D uncertain. The CDR3 loop spans 15 amino acids. Trimming shortened V by 2 bases and J by 0 bases, and 8 bases separated the two germline ends. The germline CDR1 and CDR2 sequences are SGHDT and YYEEEE. The chain's CDR3 is CASSFTASNTGELFF. The CDR3 DNA reads as TGTGCCAGCAGCTTTACAGCGTCGAACACCGGGGAGCTGTTTTTT.

The rearrangement joins TRBV5-4 to TRBJ2-7; 8 nucleotides agree with TRBD2. CDR3 size: 14 residues. Looked up from germline, CDR1 is SGHNT and CDR2 is YYREEE (reference sequence). J was trimmed by 1 base and V by 6 bases; bases with no gene match: 6. CDR3 in DNA: TGTGCCAGCAAAGACGGGAGGGGGTCCTACGAGCAGTACTTC. Protein product: CASKDGRGSYEQYF.